This T cell receptor beta chain was identified in a study of spatial heterogeneity in lung cancer. TCRdb used MiXCR to reprocess the 5' RACE reads, holding one entry per CDR3 protein. Found here are approximately 5,500 distinct CDR3 sequences, roughly a quarter of them singletons; the top ten hold roughly 15%. This clonotype counts as medium-sized. Time point in this sample: sample taken at primary tumor resection. No cells were sorted before sequencing. The whole RNA sequenced was extracted from tumor, nontumor lung or frozen PBMC. This clonotype was obtained from a male donor with early-stage non-small cell lung cancer. Source: PBMCs, taken at surgery.

The CDR3, as DNA: TGTGCCAGCAGTCTATCAGATCAGCCCCAGCATTTT. The encoded protein is CASSLSDQPQHF. The chain has TRBV6-6 and TRBJ1-5; D is ambiguous. CDR3 length equals 12 residues. Germline loops: CDR1 MNHNY, CDR2 SVGAGI (reference sequence). Trimming took 5 bases from V and 5 from J, leaving 7 bases between them.